These T cell receptor beta chains were read from a single sample in a study of technical replicates of blood from a handful of donors. Repertoires were generated with immunoSEQ multiplex PCR, while TCRdb's copy carries only in-frame clones and drops some. The repertoire includes 55,000 to 75,000 clones, around 87% of them detected once, and about 5% sits in the top ten. Specimen: PBMCs. The receptors shown here come from a human donor in good health. Some clones in this sample may be carry-over from other donors' samples. The CDR3 runs from the conserved cysteine through the conserved F or W. Fields, in order: V gene, D gene, J gene, CDR3 DNA, CDR3 protein. The D gene is left open where the match is weak.

>TRBV7-9|TRBD2|TRBJ2-2
TGTGCCAGCAGCGCAGGGAGGGCGGACACCGGGGAGCTGTTTTTT
CASSAGRADTGELFF
>TRBV5-5|TRBD1|TRBJ1-1
TGTGCCAGCAGAGACAGGGAACTCACTGAAGCTTTCTTT
CASRDRELTEAFF
>TRBV5-1|NA|TRBJ2-5
TGCGCCAGCTCCCGGGACATACAAGAGACCCAGTACTTC
CASSRDIQETQYF